This TCR beta chain was recorded in a study of T cells in women clearing cervical HPV infection. Generated by immunoSEQ multiplex PCR, the TCRdb table keeps only in-frame clones and is missing some. The sample is made up of about 32,000 clones, and the top ten hold less than 9% of it. Study-wide results and limits: Repertoire richness, not evenness, was significantly elevated in CIN3+ cases versus controls. T-cell numbers per sample were unknown and may explain richness differences.

Concerning this clone itself: Its cognate antigen is unknown. The read terminates 3 residues before the CDR3 end, so the remaining end is supplied by the germline J gene.

The CDR3 length is 15 residues. CDR1 is SGHRS and CDR2 is YFSETQ in the germline V gene. V trimming: 3 bases; J trimming: 5 bases; junction bases outside the gene matches: 5. This TCR was recovered from a woman aged 18 to 75 with a cervical HPV16 infection that either progressed to CIN3+ or cleared (not recorded which). The chain combines TRBV5-1 with TRBJ2-1, with TRBD2 identical over 10 bases. The sample consisted of blood buffy coat. The sequenced CDR3 bases are TGCGCCAGCAGCTACCTAGCGGGGGTGGACAATGAG. Translation: CASSYLAGVDNE. The whole CDR3 reads CASSYLAGVDNEQFF.